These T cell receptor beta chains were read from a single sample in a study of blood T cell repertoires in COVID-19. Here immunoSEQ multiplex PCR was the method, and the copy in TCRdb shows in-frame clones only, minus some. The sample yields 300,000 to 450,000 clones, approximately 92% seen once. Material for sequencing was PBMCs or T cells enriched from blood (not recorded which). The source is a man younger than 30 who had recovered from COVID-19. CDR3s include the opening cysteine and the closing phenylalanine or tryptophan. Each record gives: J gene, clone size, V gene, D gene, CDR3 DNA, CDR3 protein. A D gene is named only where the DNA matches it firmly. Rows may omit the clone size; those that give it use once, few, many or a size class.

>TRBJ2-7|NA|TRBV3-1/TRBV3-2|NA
TGTGCCAGCAGCCCTTCAGTCCTTGCCTACGAGCAGTACTTC
CASSPSVLAYEQYF
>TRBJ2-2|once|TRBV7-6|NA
TGTGCCAGCAGCCTATACTTACAGGGTAACGGGGAGCTGTTTTTT
CASSLYLQGNGELFF
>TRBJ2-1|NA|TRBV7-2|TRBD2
TGTGCCAGTAGTGGGACTACCAACAATGAGCAGTTCTTC
CASSGTTNNEQFF
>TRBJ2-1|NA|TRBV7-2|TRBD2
TGTGCCAGCAGCTTAGGGGTTTCCGGGACTAGCGGGTCTAATGAGCAGTTCTTC
CASSLGVSGTSGSNEQFF
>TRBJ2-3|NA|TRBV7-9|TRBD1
TGTGCCACCAGCAATTGGGGACAGGGAAGCACAGATACGCAGTATTTT
CATSNWGQGSTDTQYF
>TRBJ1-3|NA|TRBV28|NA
TGTGCCAGCAGTTTAGGGCAGGGGGGAAACACCATATATTTT
CASSLGQGGNTIYF
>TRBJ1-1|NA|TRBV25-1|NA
TGTGCCACCTTAAACCGACAGGACACTGAAGCTTTCTTT
CATLNRQDTEAFF
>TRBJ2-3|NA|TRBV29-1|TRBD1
TGCAGCGTTGAAGGGGACAGGGGCACAGATACGCAGTATTTT
CSVEGDRGTDTQYF
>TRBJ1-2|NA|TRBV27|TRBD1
TGTGCCAGCAGTCCAAACCCAGCGCCGGGACAGTATGGCTACACCTTC
CASSPNPAPGQYGYTF
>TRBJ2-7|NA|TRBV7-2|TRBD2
TGTGCCAGCAGCACCGGGACTAGCGGGAGAATCTACGAGCAGTACTTC
CASSTGTSGRIYEQYF
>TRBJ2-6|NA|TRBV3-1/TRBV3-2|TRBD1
TGTGCCAGCAGCCAACCGGGACAGCACTCTGGGGCCAACGTCCTGACTTTC
CASSQPGQHSGANVLTF
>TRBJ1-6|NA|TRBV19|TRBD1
TGTGCCAGTAGTATAATCGGGACAGGATATTCACCCCTCCACTTT
CASSIIGTGYSPLHF
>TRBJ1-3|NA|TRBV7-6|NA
TGTGCCAGCAGCTACACGACAGCCGATGGAAACACCATATATTTT
CASSYTTADGNTIYF
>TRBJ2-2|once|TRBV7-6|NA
TGTGCCAGCAGATGGGGGCCCAACACCGGGGAGCTGTTTTTT
CASRWGPNTGELFF
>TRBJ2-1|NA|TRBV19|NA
TGTGCCAGTACCCCGAGGGGGTTCTACAATGAGCAGTTCTTC
CASTPRGFYNEQFF
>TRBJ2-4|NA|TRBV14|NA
TGTGCCAGCGAAGCCCCGAGGATGGCCAAAAACATTCAGTACTTC
CASEAPRMAKNIQYF
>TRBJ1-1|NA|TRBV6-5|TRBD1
TGTGCCAGCAGTTTATCGACAGGGGCTCCAACGGTGGCTTTCTTT
CASSLSTGAPTVAFF
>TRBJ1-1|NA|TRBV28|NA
TGTGCCAGCATAGGGGACATGAACACTGAAGCTTTCTTT
CASIGDMNTEAFF
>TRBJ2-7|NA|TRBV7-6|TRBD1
TGTGCCAGCAGCTTAGGGGACAGGGGCTACGAGCAGTACTTC
CASSLGDRGYEQYF
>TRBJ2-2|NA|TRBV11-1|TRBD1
TGTGCCAGCAGCTTACAGGGGGCCGGGGAGCTGTTTTTT
CASSLQGAGELFF
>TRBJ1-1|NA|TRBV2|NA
TGTGCCAGCAGGCCGAGGACAGTCAACACTGAAGCTTTCTTT
CASRPRTVNTEAFF
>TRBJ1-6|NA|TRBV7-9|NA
TGTGCCAGCACGCCCGGGTTGCGGACCTATAATTCACCCCTCCACTTT
CASTPGLRTYNSPLHF
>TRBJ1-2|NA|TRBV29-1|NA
TGCAGCGTATACGACTTTCGAGGCTACACCTTC
CSVYDFRGYTF
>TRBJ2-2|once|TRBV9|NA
TGTGCCAGCAGCGCCTACTTACCGGGCACCGGGGAGCTGTTTTTT
CASSAYLPGTGELFF
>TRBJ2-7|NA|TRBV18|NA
TGTGCCAGCTCTCTCCCTACAGTCTCCTACGAGCAGTACTTC
CASSLPTVSYEQYF
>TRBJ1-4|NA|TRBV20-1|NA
TGCAGTGCTAGTCAGACAGCAACTAATGAAAAACTGTTTTTT
CSASQTATNEKLFF
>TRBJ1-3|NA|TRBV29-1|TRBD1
TGCAGCGTTCAGACAGGGTCTGGAAACACCATATATTTT
CSVQTGSGNTIYF
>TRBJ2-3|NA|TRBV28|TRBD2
TGTGCCAGCAGTTTGTGGACTAGCGGGAACGCAGATACGCAGTATTTT
CASSLWTSGNADTQYF
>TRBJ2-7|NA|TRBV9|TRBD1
TGTGCCAGCAGCGGAGGGGACAGCTCCTACGAGCAGTACTTC
CASSGGDSSYEQYF
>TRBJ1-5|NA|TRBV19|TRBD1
TGTGCCAGTAGAGACAGGGTGGGTAATCATCAGCCCCAGCATTTT
CASRDRVGNHQPQHF
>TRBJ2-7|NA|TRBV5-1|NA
TGCGCCAGCAGCTTGAACAACTACGAGCAGTACTTC
CASSLNNYEQYF
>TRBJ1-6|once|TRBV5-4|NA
TGTGCCAGCAGCTTGCGGGAGGGGAAGAATTCACCCCTCCACTTT
CASSLREGKNSPLHF
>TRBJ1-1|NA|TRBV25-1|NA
TGTGCCAGCAGTGAAGCAGGAAACACTGAAGCTTTCTTT
CASSEAGNTEAFF
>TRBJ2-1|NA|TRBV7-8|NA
TGTGCCAGCAGCCACCGTCGGTTCGGCAATGAGCAGTTCTTC
CASSHRRFGNEQFF
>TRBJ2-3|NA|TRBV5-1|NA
TGCGCCAGCAGCTTGGTTGGCAGGGTCGATACGCAGTATTTT
CASSLVGRVDTQYF
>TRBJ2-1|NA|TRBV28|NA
TGTGCCAGCAGGGACAGACACAATGAGCAGTTCTTC
CASRDRHNEQFF
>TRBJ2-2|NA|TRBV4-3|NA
TGCGCCAGCAGCCGAAACAGGAACACCGGGGAGCTGTTTTTT
CASSRNRNTGELFF
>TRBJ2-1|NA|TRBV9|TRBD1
TGTGCCAGCAGCGTACATGGACAGGGGGATTCCTACAATGAGCAGTTCTTC
CASSVHGQGDSYNEQFF
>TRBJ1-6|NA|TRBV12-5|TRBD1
TGTGCTAGTGGACCGGGGACAGGGCAGGATTCACCCCTCCACTTT
CASGPGTGQDSPLHF
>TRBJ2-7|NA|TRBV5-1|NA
TGCGCCAGCAGCTTGGAAGGGACAACTTATAACGAGCAGTACTTC
CASSLEGTTYNEQYF
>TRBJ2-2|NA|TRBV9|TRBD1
TGTGCCAGCAGCGTAGGGGGACAGGGGGCAACCACCGGGGAGCTGTTTTTT
CASSVGGQGATTGELFF
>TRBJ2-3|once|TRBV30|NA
TGTGCCTGGAGTGTGCCCGGGTTGTATGCGGATACGCAGTATTTT
CAWSVPGLYADTQYF
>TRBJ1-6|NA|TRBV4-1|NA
TGCGCCAGCAGTTACATCAGACAGGAAAATTCACCCCTCCACTTT
CASSYIRQENSPLHF
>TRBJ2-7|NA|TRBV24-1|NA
TGTGCCACCAGTGGTAGCGACTCCTACGAGCAGTACTTC
CATSGSDSYEQYF
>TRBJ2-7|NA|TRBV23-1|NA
TGCGCCTCCTTTCGTGAGCCCTACGAGCAGTACTTC
CASFREPYEQYF
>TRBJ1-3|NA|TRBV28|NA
TGTGCCAGCAGTTTTGGAAGTCAGGACACCATATATTTT
CASSFGSQDTIYF